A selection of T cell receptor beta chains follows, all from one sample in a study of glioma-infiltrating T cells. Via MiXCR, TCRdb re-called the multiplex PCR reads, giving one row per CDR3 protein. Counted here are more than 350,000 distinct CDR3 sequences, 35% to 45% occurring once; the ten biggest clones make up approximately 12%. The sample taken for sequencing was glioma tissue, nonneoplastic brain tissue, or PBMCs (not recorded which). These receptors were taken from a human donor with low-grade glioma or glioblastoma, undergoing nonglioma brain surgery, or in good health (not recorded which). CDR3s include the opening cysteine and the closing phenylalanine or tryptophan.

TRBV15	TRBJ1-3	CATSRGTGGSGNTIYF
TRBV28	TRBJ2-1	CASSPPWSSYNEQFF
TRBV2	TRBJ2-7	CASSGSPRGQGYEQYF
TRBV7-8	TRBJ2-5	CASSLSFSLDGTQYF
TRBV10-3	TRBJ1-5	CAISEGKRVDQPQHF
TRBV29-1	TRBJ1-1	CSVEVWQNTEAFF
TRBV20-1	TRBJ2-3	CSARAPMARLAASTDTQYF
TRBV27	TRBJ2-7	CASSFLSARGVEQYF
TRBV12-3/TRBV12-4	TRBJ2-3	CASSFGGYSTDTQYF
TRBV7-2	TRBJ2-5	CASSPQAGTSKTQYF
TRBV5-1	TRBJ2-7	CASSLELTGVNEQYF
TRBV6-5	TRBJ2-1	CASGEVAGHYNEQFF
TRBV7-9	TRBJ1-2	CASSLGVGTYGYTF
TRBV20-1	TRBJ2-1	CSARDNVLHNEQFF
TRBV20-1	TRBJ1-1	CSARSQGANTEAFF
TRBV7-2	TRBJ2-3	CASSLTSRIDTQYF
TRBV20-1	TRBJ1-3	CSAVSGQGSRNTIYF
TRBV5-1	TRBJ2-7	CASRLAGTGEGEQYF
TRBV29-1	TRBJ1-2	CSVENGGRPANTF
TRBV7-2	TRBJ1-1	CASSFTGVATEAFF
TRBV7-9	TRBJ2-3	CASSKDRSSTDTQYF
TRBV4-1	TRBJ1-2	CASSRLDRQGYTF
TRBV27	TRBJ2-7	CASSLGGQGTYEQYF
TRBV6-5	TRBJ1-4	CASSYSDGASNEKLFF
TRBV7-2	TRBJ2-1	CASSRPLRSQGPTLHPYYNEQFF
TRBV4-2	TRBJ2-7	CASSLNTGLNSYEQYF
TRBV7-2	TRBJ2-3	CASSRDRGTGTQYF
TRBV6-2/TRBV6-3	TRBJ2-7	CASRTGGISYEQYF
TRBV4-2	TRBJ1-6	CASSQAGGYNSPLHF
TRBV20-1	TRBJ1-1	CSASMNTEAFF
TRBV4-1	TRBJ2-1	CASSQNLDSYNEQFF
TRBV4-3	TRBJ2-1	CASSQERTPAYNEQFF
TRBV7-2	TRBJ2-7	CASSPPGSPYREQYF
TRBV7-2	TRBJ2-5	CASSLTRAQETQYF
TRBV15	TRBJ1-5	CATSRGDRDNQPQHF
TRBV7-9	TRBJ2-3	CASSLVLGADTQYF
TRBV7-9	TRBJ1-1	CASSLFRGDEAFF
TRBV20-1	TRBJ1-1	CSARGERGQHTEAFF
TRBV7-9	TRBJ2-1	CASRPTGPTYNEQFF
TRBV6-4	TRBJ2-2	CASSPDPLLNTGELFF
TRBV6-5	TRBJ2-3	CASSYSPDLVLANTDTQYF
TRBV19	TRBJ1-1	CASSIISPVNTEAFF
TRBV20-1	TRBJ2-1	CSARGSGSPSPRVEQFF
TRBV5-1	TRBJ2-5	CASSFSGRQPEETQYF
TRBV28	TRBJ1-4	CASSQDREKLFF
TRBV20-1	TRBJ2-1	CSARDITGTSDYNEQFF
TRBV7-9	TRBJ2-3	CASSPRLDLTDTQYF
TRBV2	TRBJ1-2	CASSDQVFYGYTF